This T cell receptor beta chain was sequenced in a study of blood T cell repertoires in COVID-19 (dated by TCRdb to 2020 to 2021). With respect to the entire study: Samples from collaborators originated in the United States, Italy and Spain and spanned both the acute and convalescent phases of COVID-19. The samples were drawn from two sources: the first 160 participants of the ongoing ImmuneRACE study, and fewer than 1,500 subjects contributed by 6 global collaborators. Where available, HLA class I and class II types were taken from metadata supplied by the sample provider and were not determined by assay-based typing. The sample metadata nearly always contained a de-identified subject ID, COVID-19 status, age in years and sex. Deeply sampled blood TCRbeta repertoires from subjects exposed to, actively infected with, or recovered from COVID-19 were included in the dataset. The prospective study material was composed of cDNA or gDNA derived from T cells, B-cell-depleted T cells, or PBMCs. The repertoires were released in a freely available public database intended as a resource for research on the immune response to SARS-CoV-2.

TCRbeta CDR3 regions were amplified from genomic DNA by means of the immunoSEQ Assay, a bias-controlled multiplex PCR. For the original study's pipeline: The number of nucleated cells in each sample was estimated from the amplification of reference gene primers within the assay. To quantify the absolute abundance of each unique TCRbeta CDR3 rearrangement, sequence reads were collapsed and filtered. For each sample, productive Simpson clonality was calculated as the square root of Simpson's diversity index over productive rearrangements. TCRdb took this table from immuneACCESS and kept in-frame rearrangements with V and J called. Such tables lack part of the clones; where checked against another copy, unresolved V genes explain under half of the gap, and the rest is unexplained. The V and J calls and clone size are taken from that table; D and trimming were inferred from the DNA. The sample contains some 380,000 clones, approximately 85% of them found a single time. Approximately 2% of the sample comes from the top ten.

About this clone itself: Its cognate antigen has yet to be identified. One base away there is no much larger clone; base qualities are not given.

Overall study outcomes, separate from this receptor: How much clinical and demographic metadata was included differed by source and by participant, and the metadata was provided uncurated.

Enrolling through a virtual design, the prospective study's participants ranged in age from roughly 18 to 90 years and lived across about two dozen United States geographic areas. To assign participants to cohorts, the prospective study relied on clinical history that participants themselves reported in a screening survey and a study questionnaire. Each participant in the prospective study had whole blood, serum and a nasopharyngeal or oropharyngeal swab collected by mobile phlebotomists. Additional blood draws and questionnaires over an approximately two-month period could optionally be provided by prospective study participants. Prospective study blood samples were shipped either frozen or at room temperature before DNA extraction. From the cysteine up to the phenylalanine, the CDR3 has a length of 14 residues. The retained sequence is limited to the CDR3, 42 bases, with the frame set at the first base. As encoded in the germline V gene (reference sequence), CDR1 is LNHDA while CDR2 is SQIVND. Trimming takes 5 bases from V and 8 bases from J, and the germline ends sit 18 bases apart.

Source material: PBMCs or T cells enriched from blood (not recorded which). This sequence uses TRBV19 and TRBJ1-2; D gene: possibly TRBD1, on 6 matching bases. This sequence originates from a woman aged 35 to 49 with acute COVID-19. The sequenced DNA is TGTGCCAGTAGTGCCAACAGGGTAGAAAGGGGCTACACCTTC. Its protein reads: CASSANRVERGYTF.